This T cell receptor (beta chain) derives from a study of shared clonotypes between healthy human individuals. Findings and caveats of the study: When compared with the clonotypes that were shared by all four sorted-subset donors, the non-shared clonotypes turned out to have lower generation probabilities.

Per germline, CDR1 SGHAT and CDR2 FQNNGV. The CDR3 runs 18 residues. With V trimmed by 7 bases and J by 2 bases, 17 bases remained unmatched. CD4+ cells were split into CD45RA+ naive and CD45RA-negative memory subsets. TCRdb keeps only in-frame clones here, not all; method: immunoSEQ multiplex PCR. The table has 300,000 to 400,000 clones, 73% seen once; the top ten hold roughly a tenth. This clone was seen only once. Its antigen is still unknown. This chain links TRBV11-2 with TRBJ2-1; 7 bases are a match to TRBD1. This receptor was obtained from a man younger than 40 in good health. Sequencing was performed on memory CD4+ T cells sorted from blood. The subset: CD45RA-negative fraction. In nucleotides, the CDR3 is TGTGCCAGCACGACCCTTATCCGGAGACAGGGCGCCTACAATGAGCAGTTCTTC. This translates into CASTTLIRRQGAYNEQFF.